This is a list of T cell receptor beta chains from one sample in a study of Ad26.COV2.S vaccination and SARS-CoV-2 variants. Repertoires were generated with immunoSEQ multiplex PCR, while TCRdb's copy carries only in-frame clones and drops some. The sample yields 350,000 to 500,000 clones, about 88% seen once. The sequencing here drew on peripheral blood, taken in a trial of Ad26.COV2.S vaccine versus placebo. The receptors derive from a person between 18 and 65 years old who received the Ad26.COV2.S COVID-19 vaccine or a placebo. Both conserved end residues are part of each CDR3. Each record gives: clone size, J gene, V gene, D gene, CDR3 DNA, CDR3 protein. A D gene is named only where the DNA matches it firmly. Size is stated for part of the rows, as once, few or many counts, or as a class when the clone is expanded.

abundance: once
j_gene: TRBJ2-2
v_gene: TRBV24-1
d_gene: NA
CDR3nt: TGTGCCACCAGTGATTTTCCGGGTCCTAACACCGGGGAGCTGTTTTTT
CDR3aa: CATSDFPGPNTGELFF

abundance: NA
j_gene: TRBJ2-5
v_gene: TRBV25-1
d_gene: TRBD1
CDR3nt: TGTGCCAGCAGTGACCCGGGACAGGGGCAAGAGACCCAGTACTTC
CDR3aa: CASSDPGQGQETQYF

abundance: NA
j_gene: TRBJ2-1
v_gene: TRBV12-5
d_gene: NA
CDR3nt: TGTGCTAGTGGTTTGGAGGTCCGGGGATCGGGCGGCAATGAGCAGTTCTTC
CDR3aa: CASGLEVRGSGGNEQFF

abundance: NA
j_gene: TRBJ2-7
v_gene: TRBV5-6
d_gene: NA
CDR3nt: TGTGCCAGCAGCTTGTTTGGGGGGACGGGGGACGGGCACGAGCAGTACTTC
CDR3aa: CASSLFGGTGDGHEQYF

abundance: NA
j_gene: TRBJ2-3
v_gene: TRBV6-2/TRBV6-3
d_gene: TRBD2
CDR3nt: TGTGCCAGCAGCCGGGAGGGGGGAGATACGCAGTATTTT
CDR3aa: CASSREGGDTQYF

abundance: NA
j_gene: TRBJ1-6
v_gene: TRBV2
d_gene: NA
CDR3nt: TGTGCGAGCACGGCAGGGCCCAATTCACCCCTCCACTTT
CDR3aa: CASTAGPNSPLHF

abundance: NA
j_gene: TRBJ1-5
v_gene: TRBV4-3
d_gene: NA
CDR3nt: TGCGCCAGCAGCCCCCACCCCAGGGATCAGCCCCAGCATTTT
CDR3aa: CASSPHPRDQPQHF

abundance: NA
j_gene: TRBJ1-6
v_gene: TRBV15
d_gene: NA
CDR3nt: TGTGCCAGCAGAAGCTCCTATAATTCACCCCTCCACTTT
CDR3aa: CASRSSYNSPLHF

abundance: once
j_gene: TRBJ2-3
v_gene: TRBV6-5
d_gene: NA
CDR3nt: TGTGCCAGTAAGTCAGGGGCAGGGACAGATACGCAGTATTTT
CDR3aa: CASKSGAGTDTQYF

abundance: NA
j_gene: TRBJ2-7
v_gene: TRBV5-6
d_gene: NA
CDR3nt: TGTGCCAGCAGCTTGGGACGGTCCTACGAGCAGTACTTC
CDR3aa: CASSLGRSYEQYF

abundance: NA
j_gene: TRBJ1-2
v_gene: TRBV15
d_gene: NA
CDR3nt: TGTGCCACCACCCCCCAGGGGAATAACTATGGCTACACCTTC
CDR3aa: CATTPQGNNYGYTF

abundance: NA
j_gene: TRBJ1-3
v_gene: TRBV7-9
d_gene: NA
CDR3nt: TGTGCCAGCAGCTTAGACACCAGAAACACCATATATTTT
CDR3aa: CASSLDTRNTIYF

abundance: NA
j_gene: TRBJ2-5
v_gene: TRBV5-4
d_gene: TRBD2
CDR3nt: TGTGCCAGCAGCTTGTGGACTAGCGGGGAGGGAGAGACCCAGTACTTC
CDR3aa: CASSLWTSGEGETQYF

abundance: NA
j_gene: TRBJ1-6
v_gene: TRBV5-1
d_gene: TRBD1
CDR3nt: TGCGCCAGCAGCTACGACAGGGTGGAATCACCCCTCCACTTT
CDR3aa: CASSYDRVESPLHF

abundance: NA
j_gene: TRBJ2-3
v_gene: TRBV25-1
d_gene: NA
CDR3nt: TGTGCCAGCAGTGAATACTATGGTAGCGGTCCCACAGATACGCAGTATTTT
CDR3aa: CASSEYYGSGPTDTQYF

abundance: once
j_gene: TRBJ2-3
v_gene: TRBV6-4
d_gene: TRBD2
CDR3nt: TGTGCCAGCAGTGACTCGGGCGGGAGTGGCACAGATACGCAGTATTTT
CDR3aa: CASSDSGGSGTDTQYF

abundance: NA
j_gene: TRBJ1-5
v_gene: TRBV7-2
d_gene: NA
CDR3nt: TGTGCCAGCAGCTTAGGACGCGATCGGCCCCAGCATTTT
CDR3aa: CASSLGRDRPQHF

abundance: NA
j_gene: TRBJ2-5
v_gene: TRBV15
d_gene: TRBD2
CDR3nt: TGTGCCACCAGCGGGGAAACCGGGACTAGCGCCCAAGAGACCCAGTACTTC
CDR3aa: CATSGETGTSAQETQYF

abundance: once
j_gene: TRBJ2-1
v_gene: TRBV7-2
d_gene: NA
CDR3nt: TGTGCCAGCAGCTTACAGGTCCGGGGCCTAAATGAGCAGTTCTTC
CDR3aa: CASSLQVRGLNEQFF

abundance: NA
j_gene: TRBJ1-4
v_gene: TRBV12-5
d_gene: TRBD1
CDR3nt: TGTGCGAACTACGGGACAGCAAATGAAAAACTGTTTTTT
CDR3aa: CANYGTANEKLFF

abundance: NA
j_gene: TRBJ1-1
v_gene: TRBV5-6
d_gene: NA
CDR3nt: TGTGCCAGCAGCCTATGGGCAGCATCGACCACTGAAGCTTTCTTT
CDR3aa: CASSLWAASTTEAFF

abundance: once
j_gene: TRBJ1-4
v_gene: TRBV4-2
d_gene: TRBD1
CDR3nt: TGTGCCAGCAGCCAAGTCGGGACAGGGGATGAAAAACTGTTTTTT
CDR3aa: CASSQVGTGDEKLFF

abundance: NA
j_gene: TRBJ1-4
v_gene: TRBV6-5
d_gene: TRBD1
CDR3nt: TGTGCCAGCAGTTACTCGTGGCAGGGGGTAGTTGAAAAACTGTTTTTT
CDR3aa: CASSYSWQGVVEKLFF

abundance: NA
j_gene: TRBJ1-4
v_gene: TRBV5-8
d_gene: NA
CDR3nt: TGTGCCAGCAGCACCCTGGGGGACCCGAAGGAAAAACTGTTTTTT
CDR3aa: CASSTLGDPKEKLFF

abundance: NA
j_gene: TRBJ1-2
v_gene: TRBV15
d_gene: TRBD1
CDR3nt: TGTGCCACCAGCAGAGACTACCTAACCGGGACAGGGCTTAGTGATGGCTACACCTTC
CDR3aa: CATSRDYLTGTGLSDGYTF

abundance: NA
j_gene: TRBJ1-1
v_gene: TRBV6-1
d_gene: NA
CDR3nt: TGTGCCAGCAGTGAAATTTTAAGCACAGGGCGGAAGAGGACTGAAGCTTTCTTT
CDR3aa: CASSEILSTGRKRTEAFF

abundance: NA
j_gene: TRBJ2-5
v_gene: TRBV12-3/TRBV12-4
d_gene: NA
CDR3nt: TGTGCCAGCAGCAGCCTAGCCATGGAGACCCAGTACTTC
CDR3aa: CASSSLAMETQYF

abundance: NA
j_gene: TRBJ2-1
v_gene: TRBV24-1
d_gene: TRBD2
CDR3nt: TGTGCCACCAGTGCCCCAGGACTAGCGGGACGGGAGCAGTTCTTC
CDR3aa: CATSAPGLAGREQFF

abundance: few
j_gene: TRBJ1-1
v_gene: TRBV6-2/TRBV6-3
d_gene: NA
CDR3nt: TGTGCCAGCAGTCGTATCATGAACACTGAAGCTTTCTTT
CDR3aa: CASSRIMNTEAFF

abundance: NA
j_gene: TRBJ1-1
v_gene: TRBV28
d_gene: TRBD1
CDR3nt: TGTGCCAGCAGTCGACAGGGGGCTGGGCACACTGAAGCTTTCTTT
CDR3aa: CASSRQGAGHTEAFF

abundance: NA
j_gene: TRBJ1-4
v_gene: TRBV4-3
d_gene: NA
CDR3nt: TGCGCCAGCAGCCAAGTTTCCTGGGACGAAAAACTGTTTTTT
CDR3aa: CASSQVSWDEKLFF

abundance: NA
j_gene: TRBJ1-3
v_gene: TRBV28
d_gene: NA
CDR3nt: TGTGCCAGCAGTTCGGGCGGAGACTCTGGAAACACCATATATTTT
CDR3aa: CASSSGGDSGNTIYF

abundance: NA
j_gene: TRBJ1-2
v_gene: TRBV6-1
d_gene: NA
CDR3nt: TGTGCCAGCAGTGAACGGGCAGGTCGGGGCTACACCTTC
CDR3aa: CASSERAGRGYTF

abundance: NA
j_gene: TRBJ2-2
v_gene: TRBV5-1
d_gene: NA
CDR3nt: TGCGCCAGCAGCTTGGCCGCTTCGAACACCGGGGAGCTGTTTTTT
CDR3aa: CASSLAASNTGELFF

abundance: NA
j_gene: TRBJ2-2
v_gene: TRBV5-8
d_gene: NA
CDR3nt: TGTGCCAGCAGCTGGGGGCTCTACACCGGGGAGCTGTTTTTT
CDR3aa: CASSWGLYTGELFF

abundance: NA
j_gene: TRBJ1-2
v_gene: TRBV19
d_gene: NA
CDR3nt: TGTGCCAGTAGTATATCAATTGGGATAAACTATGGCTACACCTTC
CDR3aa: CASSISIGINYGYTF

abundance: NA
j_gene: TRBJ1-3
v_gene: TRBV28
d_gene: TRBD1
CDR3nt: TGTGCCAGCAGTCCATACAGGGGTAAAGCTGGAAACACCATATATTTT
CDR3aa: CASSPYRGKAGNTIYF

abundance: NA
j_gene: TRBJ2-3
v_gene: TRBV5-4
d_gene: TRBD2
CDR3nt: TGTGCCAGCAGCCCTAGCGGGCGTTCCGGGGCAGATACGCAGTATTTT
CDR3aa: CASSPSGRSGADTQYF

abundance: NA
j_gene: TRBJ2-1
v_gene: TRBV7-3
d_gene: TRBD2
CDR3nt: TGTGCCAGCAGCCCCAACTCTGCTAGCGGGGGCTCTGAGCAGTTCTTC
CDR3aa: CASSPNSASGGSEQFF

abundance: NA
j_gene: TRBJ1-5
v_gene: TRBV23-1
d_gene: NA
CDR3nt: TGCGCCAGCAGTCAGGAGGGAGGAAGCAATCAGCCCCAGCATTTT
CDR3aa: CASSQEGGSNQPQHF

abundance: once
j_gene: TRBJ1-1
v_gene: TRBV19
d_gene: TRBD1
CDR3nt: TGTGCCAGTGGGACAGGGCTTCTCATGAACACTGAAGCTTTCTTT
CDR3aa: CASGTGLLMNTEAFF

abundance: NA
j_gene: TRBJ1-1
v_gene: TRBV5-6
d_gene: TRBD1
CDR3nt: TGTGCCAGCAGCTGGGACAGGGGGCTCCCTGAAGCTTTCTTT
CDR3aa: CASSWDRGLPEAFF

abundance: NA
j_gene: TRBJ1-4
v_gene: TRBV6-6
d_gene: NA
CDR3nt: TGTGCCAGCAGTTACTGGGTCAGGGCCAATGAAAAACTGTTTTTT
CDR3aa: CASSYWVRANEKLFF

abundance: NA
j_gene: TRBJ1-1
v_gene: TRBV6-2/TRBV6-3
d_gene: NA
CDR3nt: TGTGCCAGCAGTTTGAGAAGTAGCACTGAAGCTTTCTTT
CDR3aa: CASSLRSSTEAFF

abundance: NA
j_gene: TRBJ2-1
v_gene: TRBV5-1
d_gene: TRBD2
CDR3nt: TGCGCCAGCAGCTTCCTAGCGGGAGTCGGGGACAATGAGCAGTTCTTC
CDR3aa: CASSFLAGVGDNEQFF

abundance: NA
j_gene: TRBJ2-5
v_gene: TRBV11-3
d_gene: TRBD2
CDR3nt: TGTGCCAGCAGCTTAGAGGCAGCGGGAGGGTCGGAGACCCAGTACTTC
CDR3aa: CASSLEAAGGSETQYF

abundance: NA
j_gene: TRBJ1-1
v_gene: TRBV2
d_gene: NA
CDR3nt: TGTGCCAGCAGTGGACGGCCGGGTATGGGCACTGAAGCTTTCTTT
CDR3aa: CASSGRPGMGTEAFF

abundance: NA
j_gene: TRBJ1-4
v_gene: TRBV18
d_gene: NA
CDR3nt: TGTGCCAGCTCACCACCGACCGACAGCACTAATGAAAAACTGTTTTTT
CDR3aa: CASSPPTDSTNEKLFF

abundance: NA
j_gene: TRBJ2-3
v_gene: TRBV4-2
d_gene: NA
CDR3nt: TGTGCCAGCAGCCAAGGGGCGGGGCGGGTGGATACGCAGTATTTT
CDR3aa: CASSQGAGRVDTQYF

abundance: once
j_gene: TRBJ1-4
v_gene: TRBV3-1/TRBV3-2
d_gene: NA
CDR3nt: TGTGCCAGCAGCCACCGGGTGGGAAAACTGTTTTTT
CDR3aa: CASSHRVGKLFF